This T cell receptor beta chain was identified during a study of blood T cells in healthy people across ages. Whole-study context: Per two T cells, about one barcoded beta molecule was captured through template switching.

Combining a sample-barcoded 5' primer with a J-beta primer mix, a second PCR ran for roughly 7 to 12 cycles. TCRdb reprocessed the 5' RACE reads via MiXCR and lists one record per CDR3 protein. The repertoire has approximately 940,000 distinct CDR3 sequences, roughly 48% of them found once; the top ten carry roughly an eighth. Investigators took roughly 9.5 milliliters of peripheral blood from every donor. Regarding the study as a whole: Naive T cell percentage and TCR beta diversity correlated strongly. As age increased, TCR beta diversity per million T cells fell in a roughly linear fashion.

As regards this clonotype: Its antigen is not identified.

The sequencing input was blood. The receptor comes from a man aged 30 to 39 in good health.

CDR3 coding DNA: TGTGCCCTTTCTCCAAGGAGGGGGTCCTACGAGCAGTACTTC. Its protein is CALSPRRGSYEQYF. The V and J genes are TRBV6-2 or TRBV6-3 and TRBJ2-4; tentatively, D is TRBD1 or TRBD2 (6 bases each). The DNA end is a closer match to TRBJ2-7, so the J assignment may be wrong. The CDR3 totals 14 residues. From germline, CDR1 is MNHEY and CDR2 SVGEGT.